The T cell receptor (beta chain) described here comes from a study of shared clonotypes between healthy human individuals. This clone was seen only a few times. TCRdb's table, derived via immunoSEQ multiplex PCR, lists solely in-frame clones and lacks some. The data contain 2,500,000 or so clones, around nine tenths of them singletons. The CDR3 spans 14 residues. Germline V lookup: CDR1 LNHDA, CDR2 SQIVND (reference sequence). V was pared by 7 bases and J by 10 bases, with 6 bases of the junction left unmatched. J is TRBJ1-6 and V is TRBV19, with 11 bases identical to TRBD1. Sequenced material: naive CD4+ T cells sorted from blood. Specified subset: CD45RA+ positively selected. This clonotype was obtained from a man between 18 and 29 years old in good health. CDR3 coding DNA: TGTGCCAGTACCGTGGACAGGGGGCAATCACCCCTCCACTTT. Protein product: CASTVDRGQSPLHF.